This T cell receptor beta chain was identified during a study of graft-versus-host responses after intestinal transplantation. Overall study: Following induction with anti-thymocyte globulin, all recipients were given tacrolimus and steroids for two to three years.

The method was immunoSEQ multiplex PCR; TCRdb's version includes in-frame clones alone and lacks a portion of them. The table includes about 14,000 clones, roughly 28% detected once. Study results and limitations: High graft-versus-host to host-versus-graft T cell clonal ratios marked allografts of patients with graft-donor macrochimerism. Recipient marrow held GvH clones, some first seen in ileum or blood. There was an association between peak levels of circulating GvH clones and early post-transplant HvG declines.

V was shortened by 2 bases and J by 5 bases, with 21 bases between the two germline ends. CDR1 and CDR2 (germline): LNHNV, YYDKDF (reference sequence). CDR3 length equals 18 residues. This chain uses TRBV15 with TRBJ2-2; D is undetermined. The sequencing here drew on alloreactive CD4+ T cells from a mixed lymphocyte reaction culture, taken before intestinal transplant. This sample's subset: CFSE-low proliferating T cells sorted from roughly six-day pre-transplant mixed lymphocyte reaction (GvH or HvG direction). This sequence originates from a human patient who received an intestinal transplant. CDR3 region: CATSRNADGGPSTGELFF. The DNA for the CDR3 is TGTGCCACCAGCAGAAACGCGGATGGCGGCCCCTCAACCGGGGAGCTGTTTTTT. Using reference TRBV15 and TRBJ2-2 for the parts outside the CDR3, the full variable domain is DAMVIQNPRYQVTQFGKPVTLSCSQTLNHNVMYWYQQKSSQAPKLLFHYYDKDFNNEADTPDNFQSRRPNTSFCFLDIRSPGLGDTAMYLCATSRNADGGPSTGELFFGEGSRLTVL.